This T cell receptor (beta chain) derives from a study of Ad26.COV2.S vaccination and SARS-CoV-2 variants. Turning to the study itself: The trial was COV1001 and the donor's arm was Ad26.COV2.S. Findings and limits, study-wide: Vaccinees displayed broader spike-specific TCR repertoires than placebo recipients.

The assay was immunoSEQ multiplex PCR, and TCRdb's table has in-frame clones only and misses some. The sample includes approximately 280,000 clones, more than 70% seen only once; the top ten take about 3.6%. Stated treatment: roughly 19 received Ad26.COV2.S at low or high dose, single or two shots; 5 received placebo; per-sample allocation not given. Following the first vaccine or placebo injection, samples were taken on day 63. Donation was by an adult aged 18-55 years who was in Boston. Expression of Wuhan-strain SARS-CoV-2 spike came from the Ad26 vector that formed the vaccine. To note about this clone: Its antigen is unidentified.

The ends were cut back, 3 bases at V and 6 bases at J, with 9 bases in the middle. The CDR3 sequence is 11 residues long. The germline CDR1 and CDR2 sequences are DFQATT and SNEGSKA (reference sequence). The chain carries TRBV20-1 and TRBJ2-7; D may be TRBD1 (6 bases). This sequence was found in a person between 18 and 65 years old who received the Ad26.COV2.S COVID-19 vaccine or a placebo. This material consisted of peripheral blood, taken in a trial of Ad26.COV2.S vaccine versus placebo. CDR3 sequence reads: CSASQGSEQYF. In DNA, the CDR3 is TGCAGTGCTAGTCAGGGGAGCGAGCAGTACTTC.